The rows below give T cell receptor beta chains drawn from one sample of a study of CD8 T cells in ankylosing spondylitis. In TCRdb, the 5' RACE reads were re-called with MiXCR into one record per CDR3 protein. The sample carries about 340,000 distinct CDR3 sequences, roughly 15% recorded once. The sequenced sample was blood, either unsorted or a sorted T cell fraction (not recorded which). Receptors were obtained from a male donor with ankylosing spondylitis or in good health (not recorded which). The CDR3 runs from the conserved cysteine through the conserved F or W. The D gene is left open where the match is weak. Rows may omit the clone size; those that give it use once, few, many or a size class.

- TRBJ2-7 TRBV12-3/TRBV12-4 TRBD2 CASKLAGGNEQYF TGTGCCAGCAAACTCGCGGGGGGTAACGAGCAGTACTTC
few TRBJ2-7 TRBV27 - CASSLRRGYEYEQYF TGTGCCAGCAGTTTAAGAAGGGGATACGAGTACGAGCAGTACTTC
- TRBJ2-7 TRBV5-1 TRBD2 CASSLGLAGLYEQYF TGCGCCAGCAGCTTAGGACTAGCGGGCCTCTACGAGCAGTACTTC
- TRBJ2-5 TRBV6-1 - CASSVSGIGETQYF TGTGCCAGCAGTGTCTCGGGGATTGGAGAGACCCAGTACTTC
few TRBJ2-1 TRBV20-1 - CSALSDEQFF TGCAGTGCGCTGTCGGATGAGCAGTTCTTC
few TRBJ2-1 TRBV11-2 TRBD2 CASSSLASAYNEQFF TGTGCCAGCAGCTCACTAGCGTCGGCTTACAATGAGCAGTTCTTC
- TRBJ2-3 TRBV27 TRBD1 CASRMDRGGQDTQYF TGTGCCAGCAGGATGGACAGGGGAGGACAAGATACGCAGTATTTT
- TRBJ2-7 TRBV29-1 TRBD2 CSVAGLADSYEQYF TGCAGCGTGGCGGGGCTAGCGGATAGCTACGAGCAGTACTTC
- TRBJ2-2 TRBV9 TRBD2 CASSVEFGTSGSPGELFF TGTGCCAGCAGCGTAGAGTTCGGGACTAGCGGGAGTCCCGGGGAGCTGTTTTTT
- TRBJ2-2 TRBV29-1 - CSAERGGSRTGELFF TGCAGCGCTGAAAGGGGGGGGTCACGCACCGGGGAGCTGTTTTTT
- TRBJ2-3 TRBV9 - CASSVEADTQYF TGTGCCAGCAGCGTAGAGGCAGATACGCAGTATTTT
many TRBJ2-7 TRBV6-1 TRBD1 CASSVTTGQGNNEQYF TGTGCCAGCAGTGTAACCACGGGACAGGGTAACAACGAGCAGTACTTC
few TRBJ1-1 TRBV2 - CASSVSSGEAFF TGTGCCAGCAGTGTGTCGAGCGGAGAAGCTTTCTTT
- TRBJ2-7 TRBV6-1 TRBD2 CASSKLTGSGGRAYEQYF TGTGCCAGCAGTAAGTTGACAGGGTCCGGCGGGAGGGCCTACGAGCAGTACTTC
- TRBJ2-2 TRBV12-3/TRBV12-4 - CASSLGPLEPGFF TGTGCCAGCAGTCTTGGCCCCCTGGAGCCGGGGTTTTTT
- TRBJ1-1 TRBV6-5 - CASSGEGLRAFF TGTGCCAGCAGTGGGGAAGGGTTAAGAGCTTTCTTT
- TRBJ2-5 TRBV20-1 - CSARPGPSETQYF TGCAGTGCTAGGCCGGGGCCTTCAGAGACCCAGTACTTC
- TRBJ2-6 TRBV11-1 - CASSLLPSGANVLTF TGTGCCAGCAGCTTGTTGCCTTCTGGGGCCAACGTCCTGACTTTC
few TRBJ1-3 TRBV20-1 - CSALGGRRTGNTIYF TGCAGTGCCCTAGGGGGTCGGAGGACTGGAAACACCATATATTTT
- TRBJ1-6 TRBV20-1 - CSATDTANSPLHF TGCAGTGCAACGGACACGGCCAATTCACCCCTCCACTTT
many TRBJ1-5 TRBV12-3/TRBV12-4 - CASSLRDINQPQHF TGTGCCAGCAGTTTACGGGATATCAATCAGCCCCAGCATTTT
few TRBJ2-3 TRBV12-5 TRBD2 CASRPGASGTSGNTQYF TGTGCTAGTCGCCCGGGGGCGTCCGGGACTAGCGGTAATACGCAGTATTTT
many TRBJ2-1 TRBV5-1 TRBD2 CASSPATSNYNEQFF TGCGCCAGCAGCCCCGCGACTAGCAACTACAATGAGCAGTTCTTC
- TRBJ2-1 TRBV7-6 - CASSLAPSGGYNEQFF TGTGCCAGCAGCTTAGCTCCCAGCGGAGGATACAATGAGCAGTTCTTC
- TRBJ1-2 TRBV30 - CAWLAGYPDYGYTF TGTGCCTGGCTAGCAGGGTATCCGGACTATGGCTACACCTTC
many TRBJ2-2 TRBV18 - CASSSGTVNTGELFF TGTGCCAGCTCATCCGGGACGGTGAACACCGGGGAGCTGTTTTTT
- TRBJ2-7 TRBV30 - CAWSDSYEQYF TGTGCCTGGAGCGACTCATACGAGCAGTACTTC
few TRBJ1-5 TRBV12-3/TRBV12-4 - CASTGRDQPQHF TGTGCCAGCACGGGCCGAGATCAGCCCCAGCATTTT
- TRBJ2-7 TRBV12-3/TRBV12-4 - CASSLGLLEYF TGTGCCAGCAGTTTAGGCCTCCTGGAGTACTTC
few TRBJ1-1 TRBV12-3/TRBV12-4 - CASSLGSGGGTF TGTGCCAGCAGTTTGGGGTCGGGGGGCGGGACGTTT
- TRBJ2-3 TRBV20-1 TRBD2 CSALPASGAADTQYF TGCAGTGCCTTACCCGCTAGCGGGGCGGCAGATACGCAGTATTTT
- TRBJ2-3 TRBV7-2 TRBD2 CASSRRRWRGSTDTQYF TGTGCCAGCAGCCGACGGAGGTGGCGGGGGAGCACAGATACGCAGTATTTT
- TRBJ2-3 TRBV6-1 - CASTSPTGGTQYF TGTGCCAGCACCTCCCCCACCGGTGGTACGCAGTATTTT
- TRBJ2-7 TRBV6-2/TRBV6-3 - CASRYPGEYEQYF TGTGCCAGCAGGTACCCGGGGGAGTACGAGCAGTACTTC
few TRBJ1-1 TRBV20-1 - CSARDLTGNTEAFF TGCAGTGCTAGAGATCTCACAGGGAACACTGAAGCTTTCTTT
- TRBJ2-1 TRBV12-3/TRBV12-4 TRBD1 CASSPGQGVGFF TGTGCCAGCAGTCCGGGACAGGGGGTTGGGTTCTTC
once TRBJ2-1 TRBV5-1 TRBD2 CASTPASGTYNEQFF TGCGCCAGCACCCCCGCTAGCGGGACTTACAATGAGCAGTTCTTC
- TRBJ1-1 TRBV20-1 TRBD1 CSARVGGGKTEAFF TGCAGTGCTAGAGTAGGGGGCGGAAAGACTGAAGCTTTCTTT
- TRBJ2-6 TRBV14 - CASSQGGSSGANVLTF TGTGCCAGCAGCCAAGGAGGGAGCTCTGGGGCCAACGTCCTGACTTTC
few TRBJ2-2 TRBV2 - CASSGGQSVTGELFF TGTGCCAGCAGCGGCGGACAGTCGGTCACCGGGGAGCTGTTTTTT
many TRBJ2-7 TRBV5-1 - CASSLEGSPTEQYF TGCGCCAGCAGCTTGGAAGGGTCTCCTACGGAGCAGTACTTC
- TRBJ2-7 TRBV7-6 - CASGGSPSSHEQYF TGTGCCAGCGGGGGGAGCCCCTCCTCCCACGAGCAGTACTTC
- TRBJ2-1 TRBV10-2 - CASTSTGTLDNEQFF TGCGCCAGCACTTCTACGGGGACTTTGGATAATGAGCAGTTCTTC
- TRBJ2-1 TRBV30 - CAWSVQGHEQFF TGTGCCTGGAGTGTACAGGGCCATGAGCAGTTCTTC
- TRBJ2-1 TRBV11-3 - CASSLDGAGNNEQFF TGTGCCAGCAGCTTAGACGGGGCCGGGAACAATGAGCAGTTCTTC